These 8 T cell receptor beta chains were all obtained from the same sample, sequenced in a study of T cell responses to AZD1222 COVID-19 vaccine. The repertoire was sequenced with immunoSEQ multiplex PCR; TCRdb's copy has only in-frame clones and lacks some. The sample lists under 75,000 clones, 85% occurring once. The sample here was peripheral blood, taken on day 0 of AZD1222 vaccination. These receptors came from an adult in good health.

The chain has TRBV3-1 (or the pseudogene TRBV3-2) and TRBJ1-1, with D unresolved. CDR1 is LGHDT and CDR2 is YNNKEL in the germline V gene (reference sequence). V gave up 1 base and J gave up 7 bases, with 10 bases separating them. The CDR3 covers 13 residues. This chain's CDR3 is CASSQAETLEAFF. As DNA, the CDR3 is TGTGCCAGCAGCCAAGCTGAGACGCTTGAAGCTTTCTTT.

The rearrangement joins TRBV19 to TRBJ2-2; D gene ambiguous. The V and J ends lost 6 bases and 6 bases respectively, with 8 bases between them. Germline lookup yields CDR1 LNHDA and CDR2 SQIVND (reference sequence). The CDR3 covers 12 residues. The CDR3 DNA is TGTGCCAGTAGCCATAGATCCGGGGAGCTGTTTTTT. It is translated as CASSHRSGELFF.

The J gene is TRBJ1-2, the V gene TRBV4-1; D may be TRBD1 (6 bases). V lost 6 bases to trimming and J lost 5 bases, with 16 bases between them. From germline, CDR1 is MGHRA and CDR2 YSYEKL. The CDR3 has 14 amino acids. For the CDR3, the DNA is TGCGCCAGCAGGGACCCGACAGGAGTTTATGGCTACACCTTC. Amino acid sequence: CASRDPTGVYGYTF.

This chain connects TRBV18 to TRBJ1-2; no firm D call. Trimming stripped 4 bases from V and 8 bases from J, with 20 bases between. This CDR3 is 15 amino acids long. Germline CDR1 is KGHSH and CDR2 is LQKENI. In DNA, the CDR3 is TGTGCCAGCTCACAGGGCAGCCTACCGAACGAGGGCTACACCTTC. Translating gives CASSQGSLPNEGYTF. Full variable domain (missing parts from reference TRBV18 and TRBJ1-2): NAGVMQNPRHLVRRRGQEARLRCSPMKGHSHVYWYRQLPEEGLKFMVYLQKENIIDESGMPKERFSAEFPKEGPSILRIQQVVRGDSAAYFCASSQGSLPNEGYTFGSGTRLTVV.

The gene calls are TRBV7-2 and TRBJ2-1, with 8 positions matching TRBD1. CDR1 is SGHTA, CDR2 FQGNSA, per germline. J lost 9 bases, V lost 5 bases, and 15 bases had no gene match. The CDR3 consists of 16 residues. CDR3 DNA: TGTGCCAGCAGCGACAATCCGGGACAGGTAAAGAGTGAGCAGTTCTTC. Translation gives CASSDNPGQVKSEQFF.

The chain recombines TRBV13 with TRBJ2-1; D unclear. Germline CDR1 is PRHDT and CDR2 is FYEKMQ (reference sequence). V lost 5 bases and J lost 10, with 9 bases in between. There are 11 residues in the CDR3. The CDR3 sequence: CASSARAEQFF. The CDR3 DNA is TGTGCCAGCAGCGCACGGGCCGAGCAGTTCTTC.

J is TRBJ2-1 and V is TRBV27; TRBD2 agrees at 10 bases. V shed 2 bases and J 6 bases; nucleotides not matched to a gene: 10. CDR3 length equals 17 residues. The germline gives CDR1 MNHEY, CDR2 SMNVEV (reference sequence). DNA of the CDR3: TGTGCCAGCAGTTTAAAAACCTTAGCGGGAGGCTTCAATGAGCAGTTCTTC. This gives the protein CASSLKTLAGGFNEQFF.

The chain is built from TRBV6-5 and TRBJ2-5; D gene ambiguous. The CDR3 is made up of 11 amino acids. The V end lost 8 bases, the J end lost 2 bases, and 6 bases lay between the germline ends. Germline CDR1 MNHEY, CDR2 SVGAGI. CDR3 DNA: TGTGCCAGCTCCCCTCAAGAGACCCAGTACTTC. Its translation: CASSPQETQYF.